These T cell receptor beta chains were read from a single sample in a study of blood T cell repertoires in COVID-19. The method was immunoSEQ multiplex PCR; TCRdb's version includes in-frame clones alone and lacks a portion of them. The data contain roughly 180,000 clones, roughly 82% of them singletons. Sequenced input: PBMCs or T cells enriched from blood (not recorded which). The receptors derive from a man between 35 and 55 years old who had recovered from COVID-19. The CDR3 runs from the conserved cysteine through the conserved F or W. A D gene is named only where the DNA matches it firmly. The listing skips clone size in some rows; elsewhere it reads once, few, many or a size class.

d_call j_call clone_size v_call cdr3_aa cdr3_nt
TRBD1 TRBJ1-1 - TRBV18 CASSPIRDREFGEAFF TGTGCCAGCTCACCAATCCGGGACAGGGAATTTGGTGAAGCTTTCTTT
- TRBJ2-6 - TRBV28 CASTSYRTGANVLTF TGTGCCAGCACCAGCTACAGAACTGGGGCCAACGTCCTGACTTTC
- TRBJ1-1 once TRBV2 CASSEVGRGGRSTAFF TGTGCCAGCAGTGAAGTGGGTAGGGGGGGCCGGTCGACGGCTTTCTTT
- TRBJ2-3 many TRBV4-2 CASSQETGEGRDTQYF TGTGCCAGCAGCCAAGAAACGGGAGAGGGGAGGGATACGCAGTATTTT
- TRBJ2-3 - TRBV7-3 CASSEHRADTQYF TGTGCCAGCAGCGAGCACCGGGCAGATACGCAGTATTTT
- TRBJ2-7 - TRBV5-1 CASSLVIPGSSYEQYF TGCGCCAGCAGCTTGGTAATCCCAGGGTCTTCCTACGAGCAGTACTTC
TRBD1 TRBJ1-1 few TRBV6-5 CASRRTGGPGTEAFF TGTGCCAGCAGGCGGACAGGGGGCCCGGGCACTGAAGCTTTCTTT
- TRBJ1-5 once TRBV15 CATSRDRSYGQPQHF TGTGCCACCAGCAGAGATCGCTCCTACGGGCAGCCCCAGCATTTT
TRBD1 TRBJ1-2 - TRBV2 CASSKDRGQYGYTF TGTGCCAGCAGTAAGGACAGGGGGCAGTATGGCTACACCTTC
TRBD1 TRBJ1-2 - TRBV9 CASSATGGGYGYTF TGTGCCAGCAGCGCGACAGGGGGTGGCTATGGCTACACCTTC
TRBD1 TRBJ2-1 few TRBV6-2/TRBV6-3 CASSRGTVSNEQFF TGTGCCAGCAGTCGAGGGACAGTTTCCAATGAGCAGTTCTTC
- TRBJ1-3 few TRBV7-2 CASSLVSQGPGNTIYF TGTGCCAGCAGCTTAGTGTCACAGGGACCTGGAAACACCATATATTTT
TRBD1 TRBJ1-6 - TRBV3-1/TRBV3-2 CASSQGTGFNSPLHF TGTGCCAGCAGCCAAGGGACAGGGTTCAATTCACCCCTCCACTTT
- TRBJ2-1 - TRBV11-3 CASSLGQNNEQFF TGTGCCAGCAGCTTAGGCCAGAACAATGAGCAGTTCTTC
- TRBJ1-3 few TRBV29-1 CSVEVLRDSGNTIYF TGCAGCGTTGAAGTTCTACGGGACTCTGGAAACACCATATATTTT
TRBD2 TRBJ2-7 - TRBV5-6 CASSPGLVIAYEQYF TGTGCCAGCAGCCCGGGACTAGTGATCGCCTACGAGCAGTACTTC
- TRBJ2-1 - TRBV6-5 CASKERDTYNEQLF TGTGCCAGCAAAGAGCGGGACACCTACAATGAGCAGCTCTTC
- TRBJ1-1 few TRBV29-1 CSVGAGYTEAFF TGCAGCGTTGGGGCAGGGTACACTGAAGCTTTCTTT
- TRBJ1-2 - TRBV6-5 CASGSGPNYGYTF TGTGCCAGCGGATCAGGGCCCAACTATGGCTACACCTTC
- TRBJ2-1 - TRBV19 CASSISGSYNEQFF TGTGCCAGTAGTATTTCCGGCTCCTACAATGAGCAGTTCTTC
TRBD1 TRBJ1-2 - TRBV28 CASRGDRDRKGYTF TGTGCCAGCAGAGGGGACAGGGATCGGAAAGGCTACACCTTC
- TRBJ1-5 - TRBV19 CASSIGRMGNQPQHF TGTGCCAGTAGTATTGGGAGGATGGGCAATCAGCCCCAGCATTTT
TRBD1 TRBJ1-5 - TRBV6-2/TRBV6-3 CASSPLSGQGGNQPQHF TGTGCCAGCAGTCCCTTAAGCGGACAGGGCGGAAATCAGCCCCAGCATTTT
- TRBJ2-5 once TRBV5-1 CASSLQPGRGEETQYF TGCGCCAGCAGCTTACAACCCGGGAGAGGAGAAGAGACCCAGTACTTC